Listed here are 17 T cell receptor beta chains from one sample, sequenced in a study of pediatric ulcerative colitis. One to two pinch biopsies were taken from the rectum during colonoscopy. This table comes from immunoSEQ multiplex PCR, and its TCRdb copy is limited to in-frame clones, with some not included. The sample includes fewer than 30,000 clones, approximately 71% of them seen just once. Sequencing input: gut tissue. Receptors were obtained from a boy between 10 and 17 years old with severe ulcerative colitis.

V and J are TRBV30 and TRBJ2-3, with D perhaps matching TRBD2 (6 bases). V was pared by 0 bases and J by 6 bases, with 19 bases between. The length of the CDR3 is 16 residues. Per the germline V gene, CDR1 is GTSNPN and CDR2 is SVGIG (reference sequence). CDR3 region: CAWSVPLGAGGDTQYF. CDR3 coding DNA: TGTGCCTGGAGTGTTCCGTTGGGAGCGGGTGGCGATACGCAGTATTTT.

The chain carries TRBV30 and TRBJ2-7; a possible D gene is TRBD2 (6 bases). From germline, CDR1 is GTSNPN and CDR2 SVGIG (reference sequence). V was trimmed by 1 base and J by 4 bases, leaving 17 bases between them. This CDR3 has 15 amino acids. The CDR3 nucleotides are TGTGCCTGGAGTGCCCGGGGACTGCCTGGATACGAGCAGTACTTC. The encoded protein is CAWSARGLPGYEQYF.

This clone was found once. The V and J genes are TRBV10-3 and TRBJ1-1, with D possibly matching TRBD1 (6 bases). Trimming cost V 0 bases and J 1 base, with 9 bases left between them. The CDR3 runs 15 residues. Germline CDR1 ENHRY, CDR2 SYGVKD. The CDR3 sequence is CAISESRTANTEAFF. CDR3 coding DNA: TGTGCCATCAGTGAGTCGAGGACAGCGAACACTGAAGCTTTCTTT.

This chain links TRBV5-8 with TRBJ2-1, with 14 bases that match TRBD2. The J segment lost 2 bases and the V segment lost 5 bases, leaving 0 bases of the junction unmatched. This CDR3 has 15 amino acids. Germline values: CDR1 SGHTS, CDR2 YDEGEE. The CDR3 loop reads CASRTSGRAYNEQFF. Here the CDR3 DNA reads TGTGCCAGCAGGACTAGCGGGAGGGCCTACAATGAGCAGTTCTTC.

The rearrangement links TRBV7-3 to TRBJ2-3; TRBD2 matches 8 bases. This CDR3 contains 16 residues. Germline lookup yields CDR1 SGHTA and CDR2 FQGTGA. V dropped 1 base and J dropped 5; count of bases not matched to a gene: 8. For the CDR3, the DNA is TGTGCCAGCAGCTTAAGGGGACTAGGCAATATAGATACGCAGTATTTT. Translation: CASSLRGLGNIDTQYF.

The rearrangement uses TRBV5-4 and TRBJ2-3, with a weak D call TRBD2 (6 bases). The CDR3 runs 13 residues. V shed 0 bases and J shed 4 bases, with 6 bases lying between them. Germline loops: CDR1 SGHNT, CDR2 YYREEE (reference sequence). CDR3 protein: CASSLAGADTQYF. In DNA form, the CDR3 reads TGTGCCAGCAGCTTGGCGGGAGCAGATACGCAGTATTTT.

This chain joins TRBV21-1 and TRBJ2-7. TRBV21-1 is designated a pseudogene. There are 22 residues in the CDR3. The CDR3 here is CASSKRPLQRQPRERSSYEQYF. In DNA form, the CDR3 reads TGTGCCAGCAGCAAGAGGCCCCTACAGCGACAACCCAGAGAAAGGAGCTCCTACGAGCAGTACTTC.

The V call is TRBV5-1, the J call TRBJ2-1, with D perhaps assigned TRBD1 or TRBD2 (5 bases each). Germline V gene sequence: CDR1 SGHRS, CDR2 YFSETQ. The V end was cut by 3 bases, the J end by 0 bases, with 10 bases between. This CDR3 has 15 amino acids. The CDR3 reads CASSYGGTSYNEQFF. CDR3 coding DNA: TGCGCCAGCAGCTATGGGGGTACCTCCTACAATGAGCAGTTCTTC.

The chain employs TRBV7-2 and TRBJ2-5; the match to TRBD2 covers 9 bases. This CDR3 has 17 amino acids. The J segment lost 1 base and the V segment lost 6 bases, leaving 12 bases of the junction unmatched. Germline V gene data show CDR1 as SGHTA and CDR2 as FQGNSA. The CDR3 reads CASSISGTSSGQETQYF. The CDR3 DNA follows: TGTGCCAGCAGTATATCCGGGACTAGCAGCGGCCAAGAGACCCAGTACTTC.

The genes are TRBV6-1 and TRBJ1-1, with D hard to call. Germline V gene lookup returns CDR1 MNHNS and CDR2 SASEGT. CDR3 size: 13 residues. V was pared by 4 bases and J by 1 base, with 7 bases between. The CDR3 DNA reads as TGTGCCAGCAGTGTGGAGGGGAACACTGAAGCTTTCTTT. Translation gives CASSVEGNTEAFF.

The V and J genes are TRBV6-5 and TRBJ2-5; tentatively, D is TRBD1 or TRBD2 (5 bases each). Germline V gives CDR1 MNHEY, CDR2 SVGAGI. This CDR3 spans 12 amino acids. Trimming took 5 bases from V and 5 from J, leaving 9 bases between them. CDR3 DNA: TGTGCCAGCAGTGATTGGGGGGAGACCCAGTACTTC. Residues: CASSDWGETQYF.

Only one count was recorded for this clone. This chain uses TRBV6-1 with TRBJ2-1; the match to TRBD2 covers 9 bases. This CDR3 contains 15 residues. The J segment lost 0 bases and the V segment lost 8 bases, leaving 5 bases of the junction unmatched. Germline CDR1 is MNHNS and CDR2 is SASEGT. The CDR3 sequence: CASGPGLASYNEQFF. DNA of the CDR3: TGTGCCAGCGGCCCGGGACTAGCCTCCTACAATGAGCAGTTCTTC.

This clone was detected only a few times. The V call is TRBV18, the J call TRBJ2-4; perhaps TRBD2 as D (5 bases). The CDR3 loop spans 14 amino acids. V was trimmed by 3 bases and J by 8 bases, leaving 14 bases between them. CDR1 KGHSH and CDR2 LQKENI come from the germline V gene. The CDR3 protein is CASSPVDLGDIQYF. The CDR3 DNA reads TGTGCCAGCTCACCGGTGGACCTCGGGGACATTCAGTACTTC.

This chain uses TRBV29-1 with TRBJ2-7; D might be TRBD1 (6 bases). Per the germline V gene, CDR1 is SQVTM and CDR2 is ANQGSEA. V was cut by 1 base and J by 3 bases, with 19 bases left in between. The CDR3 covers 16 residues. CDR3 amino acids: CSVEGGGRDKIYEQYF. CDR3 in DNA: TGCAGCGTTGAAGGCGGAGGCAGGGACAAAATCTACGAGCAGTACTTC.

This sequence joins TRBV10-3 and TRBJ2-7, with 7 bases that match TRBD2. This CDR3 is 14 amino acids long. The germline CDR1 and CDR2 sequences are ENHRY and SYGVKD. The junction had 4 bases not matched to a gene; V was cut back by 3 bases and J by 2 bases. CDR3 residues: CAISEGREPYEQYF. CDR3 bases: TGTGCCATCAGTGAAGGGCGGGAGCCCTACGAGCAGTACTTC.

The table lists this clone with a few counts. The chain links TRBV6-5 to TRBJ1-4; tentative D call: TRBD1 (6 bases). Germline V CDR1 and CDR2: MNHEY, SVGAGI. The length of the CDR3 is 15 residues. V was clipped by 8 bases and J by 8 bases, with 21 bases between them. The CDR3 coding sequence is TGTGCCAGCCACTCCGGGGGCAGGGGTCAGGAAAAACTGTTTTTT. Translated: CASHSGGRGQEKLFF.

The chain uses TRBV15 and TRBJ1-5; TRBD1 might be the D (5 bases). Germline V gene sequence: CDR1 LNHNV, CDR2 YYDKDF (reference sequence). V was clipped by 1 base and J by 7 bases, with 11 bases between them. The length of the CDR3 is 14 residues. In nucleotides, the CDR3 is TGTGCCACCAGCAGAGGCAGGGCCAGGCAGCCCCAGCATTTT. Its protein product is CATSRGRARQPQHF.